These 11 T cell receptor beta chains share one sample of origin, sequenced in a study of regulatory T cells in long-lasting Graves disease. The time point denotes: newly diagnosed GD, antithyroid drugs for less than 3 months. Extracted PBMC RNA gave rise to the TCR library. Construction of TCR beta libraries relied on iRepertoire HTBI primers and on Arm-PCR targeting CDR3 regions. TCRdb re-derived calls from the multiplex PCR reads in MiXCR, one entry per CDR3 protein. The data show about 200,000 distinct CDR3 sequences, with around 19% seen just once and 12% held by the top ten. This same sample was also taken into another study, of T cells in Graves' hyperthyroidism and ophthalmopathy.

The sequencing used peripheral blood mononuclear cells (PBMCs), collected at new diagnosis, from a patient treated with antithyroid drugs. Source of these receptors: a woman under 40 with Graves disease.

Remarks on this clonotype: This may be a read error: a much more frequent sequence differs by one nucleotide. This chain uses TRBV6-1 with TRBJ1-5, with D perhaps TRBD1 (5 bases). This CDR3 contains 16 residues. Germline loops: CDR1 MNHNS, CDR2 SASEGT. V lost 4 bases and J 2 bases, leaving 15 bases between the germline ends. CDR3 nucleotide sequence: TGTGCCAGCAGTGGATGGAGGGGATCGGGCAATCAGCCCCAGCATTTT. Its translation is CASSGWRGSGNQPQHF.

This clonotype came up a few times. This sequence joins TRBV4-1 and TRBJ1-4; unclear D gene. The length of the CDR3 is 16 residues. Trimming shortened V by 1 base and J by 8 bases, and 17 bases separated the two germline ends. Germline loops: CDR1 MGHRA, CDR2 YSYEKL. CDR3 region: CASSQAGPNSIEKLFF. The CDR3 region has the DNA TGCGCCAGCAGCCAAGCGGGCCCTAATTCGATAGAAAAACTGTTTTTT.

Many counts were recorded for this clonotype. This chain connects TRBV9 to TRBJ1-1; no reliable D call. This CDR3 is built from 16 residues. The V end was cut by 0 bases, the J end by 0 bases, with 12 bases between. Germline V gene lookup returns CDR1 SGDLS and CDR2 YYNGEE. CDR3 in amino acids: CASSVGGPGMNTEAFF. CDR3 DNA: TGTGCCAGCAGCGTAGGTGGCCCGGGGATGAACACTGAAGCTTTCTTT.

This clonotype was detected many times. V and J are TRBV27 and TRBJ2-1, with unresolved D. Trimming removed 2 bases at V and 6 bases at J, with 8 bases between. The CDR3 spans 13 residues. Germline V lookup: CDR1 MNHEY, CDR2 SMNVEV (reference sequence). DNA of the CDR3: TGTGCCAGCAGTTTAGCCTCGGTCAATGAGCAGTTCTTC. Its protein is CASSLASVNEQFF.

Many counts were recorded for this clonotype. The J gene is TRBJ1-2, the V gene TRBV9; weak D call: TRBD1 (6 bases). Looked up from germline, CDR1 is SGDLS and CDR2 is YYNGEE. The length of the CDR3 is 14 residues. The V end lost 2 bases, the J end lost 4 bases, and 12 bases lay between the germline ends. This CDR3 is CASSVLLDSYGYTF. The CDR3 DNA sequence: TGTGCCAGCAGCGTGTTACTGGACAGCTATGGCTACACCTTC.

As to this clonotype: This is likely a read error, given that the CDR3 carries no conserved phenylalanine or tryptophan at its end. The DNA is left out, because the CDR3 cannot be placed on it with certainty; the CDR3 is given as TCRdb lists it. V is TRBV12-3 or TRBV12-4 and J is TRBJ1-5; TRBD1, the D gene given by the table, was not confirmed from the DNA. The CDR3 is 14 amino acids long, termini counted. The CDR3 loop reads CASSRRTGVQPRHV.

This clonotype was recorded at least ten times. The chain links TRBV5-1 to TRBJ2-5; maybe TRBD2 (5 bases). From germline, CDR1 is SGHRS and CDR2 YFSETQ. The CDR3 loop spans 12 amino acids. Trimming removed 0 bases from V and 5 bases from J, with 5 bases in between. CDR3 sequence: CASSLGEETQYF. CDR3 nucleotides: TGCGCCAGCAGCTTGGGGGAGGAGACCCAGTACTTC.

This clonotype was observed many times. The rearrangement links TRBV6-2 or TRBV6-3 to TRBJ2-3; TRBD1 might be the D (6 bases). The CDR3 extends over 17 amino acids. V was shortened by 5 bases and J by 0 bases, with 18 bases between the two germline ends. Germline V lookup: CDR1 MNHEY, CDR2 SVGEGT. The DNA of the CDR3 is TGTGCCAGCAGTAACTGGGACAAGATATTGAGCACAGATACGCAGTATTTT. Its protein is CASSNWDKILSTDTQYF.

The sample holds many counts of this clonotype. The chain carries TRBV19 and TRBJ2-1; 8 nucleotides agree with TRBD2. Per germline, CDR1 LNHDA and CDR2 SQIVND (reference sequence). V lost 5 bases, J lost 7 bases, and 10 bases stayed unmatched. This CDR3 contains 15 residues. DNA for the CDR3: TGTGCCAGTAGTCTCCGGGGGGGCCGGGAAAATGAGCAGTTCTTC. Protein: CASSLRGGRENEQFF. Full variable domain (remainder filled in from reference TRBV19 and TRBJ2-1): DGGITQSPKYLFRKEGQNVTLSCEQNLNHDAMYWYRQDPGQGLRLIYYSQIVNDFQKGDIAEGYSVSREKKESFPLTVTSAQKNPTAFYLCASSLRGGRENEQFFGPGTRLTVL.

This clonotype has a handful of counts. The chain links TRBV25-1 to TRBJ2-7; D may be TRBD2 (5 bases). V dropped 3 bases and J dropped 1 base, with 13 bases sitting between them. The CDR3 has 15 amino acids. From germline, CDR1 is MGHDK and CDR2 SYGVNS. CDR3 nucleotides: TGTGCCAGCAGTGATTTTAGCGAGAGATCCTACGAGCAGTACTTC. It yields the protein CASSDFSERSYEQYF.

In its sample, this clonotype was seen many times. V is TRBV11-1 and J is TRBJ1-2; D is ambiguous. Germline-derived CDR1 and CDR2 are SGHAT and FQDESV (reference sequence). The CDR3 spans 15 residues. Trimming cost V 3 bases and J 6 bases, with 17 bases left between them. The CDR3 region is CASSFTGSLLNGYTF. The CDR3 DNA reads TGTGCCAGCAGCTTTACGGGGAGCCTACTTAATGGCTACACCTTC.